A single sample is the source of the 30 T cell receptor beta chains below, sequenced in a study of blood T cells in healthy people across ages. Through a sample-barcoded 5' primer and a J-beta primer mix, a second PCR was run for roughly 7 to 12 cycles. A single record per CDR3 protein comes from TCRdb applying MiXCR to the 5' RACE reads. The sample carries 650,000 to 900,000 distinct CDR3 sequences, 60% to 80% recorded once. Sequencing input: blood. These receptors were collected from a man aged 25 to 45 in good health.

CDR3 protein: CASSAPGAILYEQYF. CDR3 sequence (DNA): TGTGCCAGCAGCGCTCCGGGGGCGATACTCTACGAGCAGTACTTC. The V call is TRBV11-2, the J call TRBJ2-7, with D possibly called TRBD1 or TRBD2 (6 bases each). Germline-derived CDR1 and CDR2 are SGHAT and FQNNGV. This CDR3 comprises 15 residues. The germline V and J ends were trimmed by 5 bases and 3 bases, with 17 bases remaining between them. The variable domain in full, with the rest retrieved from reference TRBV11-2 and TRBJ2-7, is EAGVAQSPRYKIIEKRQSVAFWCNPISGHATLYWYQQILGQGPKLLIQFQNNGVVDDSQLPKDRFSAERLKGVDSTLKIQPAKLEDSAVYLCASSAPGAILYEQYFGPGTRLTVT.

This clonotype showed up just once. V usage is TRBV7-7 and J usage is TRBJ2-4; D remains unclear. The DNA end is a closer match to TRBJ2-5, so the J assignment may be wrong. There are 13 residues in the CDR3. The germline CDR1 and CDR2 sequences are SSHAT and FNYEAQ (reference sequence). The CDR3 DNA is TGTGCCAGCAGCATTCGAACCACAGAGACCCAGTACTTC. It codes for CASSIRTTETQYF.

This clonotype was observed at least ten times. The chain is built from TRBV9 and TRBJ2-1; D unresolved. V was trimmed by 4 bases and J by 8 bases, leaving 16 bases between them. CDR1 SGDLS and CDR2 YYNGEE come from the germline V gene. This CDR3 comprises 14 residues. The CDR3: CASSSSTSWDEQFF. CDR3 bases: TGTGCCAGCAGCTCTTCGACCTCTTGGGATGAGCAGTTCTTC. Filled out from reference TRBV9 and TRBJ2-1, the complete variable domain reads DSGVTQTPKHLITATGQRVTLRCSPRSGDLSVYWYQQSLDQGLQFLIQYYNGEERAKGNILERFSAQQFPDLHSELNLSSLELGDSALYFCASSSSTSWDEQFFGPGTRLTVL.

The chain has TRBV29-1 and TRBJ2-5; 8 bases agree with TRBD2. Per germline, CDR1 SQVTM and CDR2 ANQGSEA. CDR3 length equals 13 residues. CDR3 protein: CSTPGLGHSEQYF. CDR3 bases: TGCAGTACTCCGGGACTAGGGCATAGTGAGCAGTACTTC.

The chain recombines TRBV27 with TRBJ2-7, with a weak D call TRBD1 (5 bases). V was trimmed by 0 bases and J by 1 base, leaving 19 bases between them. Germline CDR1 reads MNHEY; CDR2 reads SMNVEV (reference sequence). The CDR3 loop spans 18 amino acids. CDR3 bases: TGTGCCAGCAGTTTATCGATTCCCAGGGCGCCATCTTCCTACGAGCAGTACTTC. The encoded protein is CASSLSIPRAPSSYEQYF.

This rearrangement joins TRBV7-9 to TRBJ1-2; tentative D call: TRBD1 (5 bases). Germline V CDR1 and CDR2: SEHNR, FQNEAQ (reference sequence). CDR3 length equals 15 residues. V was trimmed by 1 base and J by 2 bases, leaving 11 bases between them. The CDR3 sequence is CASSLVSDINYGYTF. The DNA for the CDR3 is TGTGCCAGCAGCTTAGTCTCGGACATCAACTATGGCTACACCTTC.

The chain is built from TRBV20-1 and TRBJ1-4; maybe TRBD1 (5 bases). Trimming took off 1 base at V and 8 bases at J, with 11 bases between the two ends. The germline gives CDR1 DFQATT, CDR2 SNEGSKA (reference sequence). The CDR3 runs 13 residues. CDR3 nucleotide sequence: TGCAGTGCTAGAGGGGGGACGGGGGAAAAACTGTTTTTT. The encoded protein is CSARGGTGEKLFF.

The chain has TRBV27 and TRBJ2-4, with D possibly matching TRBD2 (5 bases). Trimming stripped 0 bases from V and 13 bases from J, with 13 bases between. The V gene's germline CDR1 is MNHEY and CDR2 SMNVEV (reference sequence). This CDR3 is 13 amino acids long. The CDR3 DNA is TGTGCCAGCAGTTTATCGGGAGTGAATGAGCAGTACTTC. This encodes CASSLSGVNEQYF.

The chain is built from TRBV4-1 and TRBJ2-6, with D uncertain. There are 16 residues in the CDR3. Deletions cut 4 bases from V and 0 bases from J, with 10 bases between. Germline V gene sequence: CDR1 MGHRA, CDR2 YSYEKL. CDR3 residues: CASSPQTASGANVLTF. In DNA, the CDR3 is TGCGCCAGCAGCCCTCAGACGGCCTCTGGGGCCAACGTCCTGACTTTC.

The V call is TRBV20-1, the J call TRBJ2-5, with 11 bases matching TRBD1. The ends lost 5 bases at V and 4 bases at J; junction bases unmatched: 9. Looked up from germline, CDR1 is DFQATT and CDR2 is SNEGSKA (reference sequence). The CDR3 runs 15 residues. CDR3 DNA sequence: TGCAGTGCTCACTCTGGACAGGGGGCAGGAGAGACCCAGTACTTC. Protein product: CSAHSGQGAGETQYF.

V is TRBV7-9 and J is TRBJ2-2, with 7 bases identical to TRBD2. There are 14 residues in the CDR3. J lost 3 bases, V lost 5 bases, and 3 bases had no gene match. CDR1 is SEHNR, CDR2 FQNEAQ, per germline (reference sequence). CDR3 sequence (DNA): TGTGCCAGCAGCGAAGCGGGGTACACCGGGGAGCTGTTTTTT. Translating it yields CASSEAGYTGELFF.

CDR3 sequence reads: CSAEGKDTQYF. In nucleotides, the CDR3 is TGCAGTGCAGAGGGAAAAGATACGCAGTATTTT. J is TRBJ2-3 and V is TRBV20-1, with D possibly matching TRBD2 (5 bases). The CDR3 runs 11 residues. The V gene lost 6 bases and the J gene lost 5 bases, with 9 bases spanning the gap. The germline gives CDR1 DFQATT, CDR2 SNEGSKA (reference sequence).

V and J are TRBV28 and TRBJ2-3; D is ambiguous. V was clipped by 2 bases and J by 2 bases, with 11 bases between them. Germline loops: CDR1 MDHEN, CDR2 SYDVKM. The CDR3 length is 15 residues. CDR3 region: CASSLLGSDTDTQYF. Here the CDR3 DNA reads TGTGCCAGCAGTTTACTAGGGTCTGACACAGATACGCAGTATTTT.

This clonotype was seen more than once but under ten times. The chain's CDR3 is CASRDWTSGYQETQYF. CDR3 coding DNA: TGTGCCAGCAGGGACTGGACTAGCGGGTACCAAGAGACCCAGTACTTC. The chain recombines TRBV6-2 or TRBV6-3 with TRBJ2-5, with 11 nucleotides matching TRBD2. Germline V gives CDR1 MNHEY, CDR2 SVGEGT. With 6 bases clipped from V and 0 bases from J, the junction kept 6 bases outside the gene matches. The CDR3 covers 16 residues.

The genes are TRBV7-2 and TRBJ2-5, with TRBD2 matching 10 bases. V lost 2 bases to trimming and J lost 3 bases; unmatched junction nucleotides: 6. This CDR3 has 16 residues. CDR1 is SGHTA and CDR2 is FQGNSA in the germline V gene. The CDR3 DNA reads as TGTGCCAGCAGCTTATTGCCAGCGGGGGGGAAAGAGACCCAGTACTTC. Amino acid sequence: CASSLLPAGGKETQYF.

The chain links TRBV7-3 to TRBJ1-1; D might be TRBD1 (6 bases). Per germline, CDR1 SGHTA and CDR2 FQGTGA. V lost 1 base and J 5 bases, leaving 8 bases between the germline ends. The length of the CDR3 is 13 residues. This chain's CDR3 is CASSLNRVTEAFF. The CDR3 coding sequence is TGTGCCAGCAGCTTAAACAGGGTGACTGAAGCTTTCTTT. The entire variable domain, with the rest obtained from reference TRBV7-3 and TRBJ1-1, is as follows: GAGVSQTPSNKVTEKGKYVELRCDPISGHTALYWYRQSLGQGPEFLIYFQGTGAADDSGLPNDRFFAVRPEGSVSTLKIQRTERGDSAVYLCASSLNRVTEAFFGQGTRLTVV.

V and J are TRBV7-2 and TRBJ2-7; the D gene could be TRBD1 or TRBD2 (5 bases each). The CDR3 loop spans 15 amino acids. With 4 bases removed from V and 5 bases from J, the gap between germline ends came to 18 bases. The germline CDR1 and CDR2 sequences are SGHTA and FQGNSA. The CDR3 DNA reads TGTGCCAGCAGCTCGGCCGGGACCCGGCGGAACGAGCAGTACTTC. Amino acid sequence: CASSSAGTRRNEQYF.

V gene TRBV29-1 combines with J gene TRBJ2-1; D tentatively fits TRBD1 or TRBD2 (5 bases each). V gave up 7 bases and J gave up 10 bases, with 17 bases separating them. The CDR3 length is 12 residues. CDR1 and CDR2 from the germline V gene are SQVTM and ANQGSEA. The CDR3 sequence is CSGLGTFPEQFF. In DNA, the CDR3 is TGCAGCGGTCTAGGGACGTTCCCCGAGCAGTTCTTC.

The table lists this clonotype with a few counts. No DNA is shown, since the ends of the CDR3 on it are uncertain; the CDR3 is the one TCRdb lists. The chain carries TRBV10-3 and TRBJ2-1; the table gives TRBD1 as D, unverified against the DNA. The CDR3 is 13 amino acids in total, end residues counted. Germline CDR1 is ENHRY and CDR2 is SYGVKD. CDR3 region: CAIGISVGNEQFF.

The J gene is TRBJ1-1, the V gene TRBV3-1; 8 nucleotides line up with TRBD1. The CDR3 runs to 14 residues. Germline V lookup: CDR1 LGHDT, CDR2 YNNKEL (reference sequence). Trimming removed 4 bases from V and 6 bases from J; junction bases left unmatched: 7. In DNA, the CDR3 is TGTGCCAGCAGCCTGGTGGACAGGGAGGCTGAAGCTTTCTTT. Its protein product is CASSLVDREAEAFF.

The chain employs TRBV30 and TRBJ2-6; D gene ambiguous. This CDR3 is 16 amino acids long. Trimming removed 2 bases at V and 0 bases at J, with 11 bases between. Per germline, CDR1 GTSNPN and CDR2 SVGIG (reference sequence). CDR3 loop: CAWSSGRNSGANVLTF. The CDR3, as DNA: TGTGCCTGGAGTAGTGGTCGGAACTCTGGGGCCAACGTCCTGACTTTC.

This sequence joins TRBV9 and TRBJ2-1; 10 bases fit TRBD1. The CDR3 is made up of 14 amino acids. Germline V gives CDR1 SGDLS, CDR2 YYNGEE. After removal of 4 bases from V and 10 bases from J, the junction contained 8 bases not matched to a gene. In nucleotides, the CDR3 is TGTGCCAGCAGCATCTCCGGGACAGGGGAGGAGCAGTTCTTC. Encoded protein: CASSISGTGEEQFF. Looking up the rest from reference TRBV9 and TRBJ2-1 gives the full variable domain: DSGVTQTPKHLITATGQRVTLRCSPRSGDLSVYWYQQSLDQGLQFLIQYYNGEERAKGNILERFSAQQFPDLHSELNLSSLELGDSALYFCASSISGTGEEQFFGPGTRLTVL.

This clonotype was seen only a few times. The chain links TRBV7-3 to TRBJ2-1, with a tentative D call TRBD1 (5 bases). This CDR3 has 14 amino acids. Germline V gene sequence: CDR1 SGHTA, CDR2 FQGTGA. V lost 1 base, J lost 10 bases, and 14 bases lay in between. As DNA, the CDR3 is TGTGCCAGCAGCTTAATGACAGCTCAAGGGGAGCAGTTCTTC. Amino acid sequence: CASSLMTAQGEQFF.

The chain couples TRBV7-2 to TRBJ2-1; D is undetermined. The CDR3 runs 13 residues. From germline, CDR1 is SGHTA and CDR2 FQGNSA. Trimming shortened V by 6 bases and J by 0 bases, and 6 bases separated the two germline ends. In nucleotides, the CDR3 is TGTGCCAGCAGGGCCCCCTCCTACAATGAGCAGTTCTTC. The encoded protein is CASRAPSYNEQFF.

Details on this clonotype: The junction departs from germline at one end; a sequencing error may be responsible. The CDR3 spells CAISGDNPDMQYF. For the CDR3, the DNA is TGTGCCATCAGTGGAGACAATCCAGATATGCAGTATTTT. J is TRBJ2-3 and V is TRBV10-3; D unresolved. The CDR3 has 13 amino acids. Germline V CDR1 and CDR2: ENHRY, SYGVKD.

The rearrangement uses TRBV20-1 and TRBJ1-1, with a weak D call TRBD1 (5 bases). The CDR3 runs 16 residues. Per the germline V gene, CDR1 is DFQATT and CDR2 is SNEGSKA (reference sequence). V lost 3 bases to trimming and J lost 1 base, with 18 bases between them. Written as DNA, the CDR3 is TGCAGTGCTAGTTCGTTTTCACGAACAGGGAACACTGAAGCTTTCTTT. Its protein is CSASSFSRTGNTEAFF.

DNA of the CDR3: TGCAGTGCTAGGAAAGTAGACAATGAGCAGTTCTTC. Translating gives CSARKVDNEQFF. This sequence joins TRBV20-1 and TRBJ2-1; D ambiguous. The length of the CDR3 is 12 residues. Germline CDR1 DFQATT, CDR2 SNEGSKA (reference sequence). Trimming took 3 bases from V and 5 from J, leaving 8 bases between them.

This clonotype has a count of ten or more. V usage is TRBV24-1 and J usage is TRBJ1-2, with TRBD1 matching over 10 bases. The CDR3 runs 14 residues. J was trimmed by 6 bases and V by 3 bases; bases with no gene match: 3. CDR1 and CDR2 from the germline V gene are KGHDR and SFDVKD. CDR3 sequence (DNA): TGTGCCACCAGTGATCCTGGGACAGGGGATGGCTACACCTTC. It encodes CATSDPGTGDGYTF.

The chain couples TRBV6-5 to TRBJ2-7, with 7 bases matching TRBD2. The trim removed 7 bases at V and 0 bases at J, leaving 3 bases unmatched. CDR1 and CDR2 from the germline V gene are MNHEY and SVGAGI. The CDR3 length is 13 residues. The CDR3 sequence: CASTGGYSYEQYF. The CDR3 DNA follows: TGTGCCAGCACGGGAGGATACTCCTACGAGCAGTACTTC.

The chain has TRBV20-1 and TRBJ2-7; 9 positions match TRBD1. With V trimmed by 5 bases and J by 3 bases, 8 bases remained unmatched. The CDR3 sequence is 14 residues long. The germline V gene encodes CDR1 DFQATT and CDR2 SNEGSKA (reference sequence). The CDR3 sequence: CSAPAWTGVYEQYF. The CDR3, as DNA: TGCAGTGCTCCTGCTTGGACAGGGGTCTACGAGCAGTACTTC.